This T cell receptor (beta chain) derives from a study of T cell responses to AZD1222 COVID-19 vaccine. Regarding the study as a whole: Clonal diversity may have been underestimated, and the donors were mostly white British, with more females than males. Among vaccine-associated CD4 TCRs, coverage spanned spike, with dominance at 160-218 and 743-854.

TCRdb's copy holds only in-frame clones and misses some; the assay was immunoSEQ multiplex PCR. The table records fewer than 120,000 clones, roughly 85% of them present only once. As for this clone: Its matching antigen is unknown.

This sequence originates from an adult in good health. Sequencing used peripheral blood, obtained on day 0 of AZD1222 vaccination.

CDR3 sequence: CASSSGSNTGELFF. The CDR3 DNA follows: TGCGCCAGCAGCTCCGGGTCGAACACCGGGGAGCTGTTTTTT. The chain has TRBV5-1 and TRBJ2-2, with unresolved D. The CDR3 consists of 14 residues. CDR1 SGHRS and CDR2 YFSETQ come from the germline V gene. The V gene lost 3 bases and the J gene lost 0 bases, with 6 bases spanning the gap.